This T cell receptor beta chain was sequenced during a study of blood T cell repertoires in COVID-19. Across the whole study: There were acute and convalescent COVID-19 samples, and they came from the United States, Italy and Spain. The cDNA or gDNA used as material had been derived from T cells, B-cell-depleted T cells, or PBMCs.

In the original workflow: Reference gene primer amplification in the assay estimated nucleated cell counts. Produced via immunoSEQ multiplex PCR; TCRdb's table is partial and in-frame only. The V and J calls and the clone size are those of that table, but D and trimming were determined from the DNA. The sample records about 95,000 clones, roughly 90% being singletons. Germline V gene data show CDR1 as SGHTA and CDR2 as FQGTGA. V was shortened by 4 bases and J by 2 bases, with 15 bases between the two germline ends. The CDR3 extends over 16 amino acids. Source material: peripheral blood. The clonotype comes from a man over 45 with COVID-19, enrolled during active disease. The chain links TRBV7-3 to TRBJ2-1; no reliable D call. The CDR3, as DNA: TGTGCCAGCAGCTCCGCATCAACAGTGGCCTACAATGAGCAGTTCTTC. Its protein is CASSSASTVAYNEQFF.